This TCR beta chain emerged from a study of T cell responses to AZD1222 COVID-19 vaccine. Study-wide findings and caveats: Once two AZD1222 doses were given, Spike-specific TCR breadth and depth went up.

V lost 0 bases to trimming and J lost 0 bases, with 9 bases between them. Germline CDR1 and CDR2: SGDLS and YYNGEE. The CDR3 loop spans 15 amino acids. Worth noting for this clone: Its target is not known.

Repertoires were generated with immunoSEQ multiplex PCR, while TCRdb's copy carries only in-frame clones and drops some. The table has some 120,000 clones, 91% seen once. This specimen was peripheral blood, taken on day 0 of AZD1222 vaccination. This clonotype originated in an adult in good health. The chain has TRBV9 and TRBJ1-1; D might be TRBD1 (5 bases). The DNA for the CDR3 is TGTGCCAGCAGCGTAGCCGGGGGTCTGAACACTGAAGCTTTCTTT. Its translation is CASSVAGGLNTEAFF.